This paragraph covers one T cell receptor (beta chain) sequence. The study recruited people aged about 18 to 95 years across roughly 23 US areas. Symptom resolution, clearance, or two negative PCRs marked the recovered donors of Cohort 3. As handled by the study authors: By means of reference gene primer amplification, nucleated cell counts were estimated. Clones were read by immunoSEQ multiplex PCR, and TCRdb kept only the in-frame ones, dropping some. The V and J calls and clone size were taken over from that table, and D and trimming were inferred from the DNA. The sample contains approximately 500,000 clones, approximately 90% of which appear only once. The data were obtained in a study of blood T cell repertoires in COVID-19. Turning to the study itself: The United States, Italy and Spain were the sources of the acute and convalescent COVID-19 samples.

V was cut by 1 base and J by 7 bases, with 16 bases left in between. This CDR3 is 16 amino acids long. Germline V gene data show CDR1 as SEHNR and CDR2 as FQNEAQ (reference sequence). The sequence came from a woman aged 40 to 50 who had recovered from COVID-19. The rearrangement links TRBV7-9 to TRBJ2-2; the D gene is possibly TRBD2 (5 bases). Sequences were obtained from PBMCs or T cells enriched from blood (not recorded which). This chain's CDR3 is CASSLVVASSVGELFF. Written as DNA, the CDR3 is TGTGCCAGCAGCTTAGTGGTGGCTAGCTCGGTCGGGGAGCTGTTTTTT.